The rows below give T cell receptor beta chains drawn from one sample of a study of human T cells and chemical hapten exposure. Using its own MiXCR run on the RACE reads, TCRdb lists one record per CDR3 protein. The sample includes a few hundred thousand distinct CDR3 sequences, 6% to 7% seen only once; the top ten take around 6%. The material sequenced was whole blood, taken in connection with sensitization to the hapten diphenylcyclopropenone (DPC). The receptor set was obtained from a woman under 30 with alopecia areata. Some clones in this sample may be carry-over from other donors' samples. The CDR3 runs from the conserved cysteine through the conserved F or W. Fields, in order: V gene, D gene, clone size, J gene, CDR3 length, CDR3 DNA, CDR3 protein. A D gene is named only where the DNA matches it firmly. Size is stated for part of the rows, as once, few or many counts, or as a class when the clone is expanded.

TRBV14	TRBD1	many	TRBJ1-2	17	TGTGCCAGCAGCCGCCTTGGGACAGGGGGCGTCAGCGGTGGCTACACCTTC	CASSRLGTGGVSGGYTF
TRBV20-1	.	.	TRBJ2-2	14	TGCAGTGCTAGTTTGACGGGGAATGCCGGGGAGCTGTTTTTT	CSASLTGNAGELFF
TRBV9	.	few	TRBJ2-1	14	TGTGCCAGCAGCGTAGAACATATGGACAATGAGCAGTTCTTC	CASSVEHMDNEQFF
TRBV28	.	many	TRBJ1-5	16	TGTGCCAGCAGTTTATGGATAGCTGTGAGCAATCAGCCCCAGCATTTT	CASSLWIAVSNQPQHF
TRBV15	.	.	TRBJ1-2	20	TGTGCCACCAGCAGAGACCTATTCACAGCGGGCCAGGTCAAAGTCTATGGCTACACCTTC	CATSRDLFTAGQVKVYGYTF
TRBV5-4	.	once	TRBJ2-5	14	TGTGCCAGCAGCCTAAGCCGGGGCGGCGGGACCCAGTACTTC	CASSLSRGGGTQYF
TRBV11-3	TRBD2	many	TRBJ2-1	16	TGTGCCAGCAGCTTGGTATCGGGAGGATCCTACAATGAGCAGTTCTTC	CASSLVSGGSYNEQFF
TRBV6-5	.	few	TRBJ2-1	16	TGTGCCAGCAGTTACTCACAGGGACTGTACTACAATGAGCAGTTCTTC	CASSYSQGLYYNEQFF
TRBV5-1	.	few	TRBJ2-7	13	TGCGCCAGCAGCTTGGCCTCGCAGGGCGAGCAGTACTTC	CASSLASQGEQYF
TRBV12-3/TRBV12-4	TRBD1	few	TRBJ2-2	20	TGTGCCAGCAGTCTTCCAAGACAGGGTTTGGCCCGTGGGTTTACCGGGGAGCTGTTTTTT	CASSLPRQGLARGFTGELFF
TRBV7-2	TRBD2	few	TRBJ2-1	19	TGTGCCAGCAGCTTACTCCCGGGACTAGCGGGGGGGCCCTACAATGAGCAGTTCTTC	CASSLLPGLAGGPYNEQFF
TRBV7-2	.	many	TRBJ1-4	15	TGTGCCAGCAGCTTTAACGGGGCAACCAATGAAAAACTGTTTTTT	CASSFNGATNEKLFF
TRBV7-6	TRBD1	many	TRBJ1-5	13	TGTGCCAGCAGCCTGGGACAGGGTCAGCCCCAGCATTTT	CASSLGQGQPQHF
TRBV10-3	.	many	TRBJ2-1	13	TGTGCCATCAACCCCTCGCTAGGGAATGAGCAGTTCTTC	CAINPSLGNEQFF
TRBV6-2/TRBV6-3	TRBD2	few	TRBJ2-7	15	TGTGCCAGCAGCCGGGGGAGCGGGGGAATCTACGAGCAGTACTTC	CASSRGSGGIYEQYF
TRBV20-1	TRBD1	few	TRBJ2-3	16	TGCAGTGCTCGATACCCGGGACAGGGGATAACAGATACGCAGTATTTT	CSARYPGQGITDTQYF
TRBV11-1	.	many	TRBJ2-6	15	TGTGCCAGCAGCTTCTCAGGCTCTGGGGCCAACGTCCTGACTTTC	CASSFSGSGANVLTF
TRBV13	.	many	TRBJ1-1	15	TGTGCCAGCAGCTTATTAGGGCTAATGAACACTGAAGCTTTCTTT	CASSLLGLMNTEAFF
TRBV5-1	TRBD1	few	TRBJ2-3	14	TGCGCCAGCAGCTCCGGACAGGACACAGATACGCAGTATTTT	CASSSGQDTDTQYF
TRBV28	.	few	TRBJ2-4	19	TGTGCCAGCAGTCCCTCGAGAGGCAACTCTCTATTAGCCAAAAACATTCAGTACTTC	CASSPSRGNSLLAKNIQYF
TRBV18	.	many	TRBJ1-1	12	TGTGCCAGCTCAGGGGGCAACACTGAAGCTTTCTTT	CASSGGNTEAFF
TRBV6-1	.	many	TRBJ1-6	16	TGTGCCAGCAGGGACCCGTATAGGGGGAATAATTCACCCCTCCACTTT	CASRDPYRGNNSPLHF
TRBV15	.	many	TRBJ2-3	16	TGTGCCACCAGCAGGTCCGCTAAGGGGGAGCAAGATACGCAGTATTTT	CATSRSAKGEQDTQYF
TRBV27	.	few	TRBJ2-2	14	TGTGCCAGCAGCTCCAAGGGGGGGGCCGGGGAGCTGTTTTTT	CASSSKGGAGELFF
TRBV6-2/TRBV6-3	.	few	TRBJ1-1	16	TGTGCCAGCAGTCTCCCTTGGGGAGGGAGTATCACTGAAGCTTTCTTT	CASSLPWGGSITEAFF
TRBV29-1	TRBD1	few	TRBJ1-2	14	TGCAGCGTTGCGGGCAGGGGGCAAGACTATGGCTACACCTTC	CSVAGRGQDYGYTF
TRBV6-5	TRBD1	.	TRBJ1-1	13	TGTGCCAGCAGTCTACGGACAGGGCGTGAAGCTTTCTTT	CASSLRTGREAFF
TRBV5-6	.	few	TRBJ1-6	14	TGTGCCAGCAGCTTGGACAGTCTATATTCACCCCTCCACTTT	CASSLDSLYSPLHF
TRBV10-3	TRBD1	.	TRBJ1-1	16	TGTGCCATCAGTGAGTCGAACAGGGGACAGAACACTGAAGCTTTCTTT	CAISESNRGQNTEAFF
TRBV6-5	TRBD1	few	TRBJ2-5	14	TGTGCCAGCAGTTACCGGACAGGGGGAGAGACCCAGTACTTC	CASSYRTGGETQYF
TRBV27	.	few	TRBJ1-1	13	TGTGCCAGCAGTTTATCGCACAGGGCGGAAGCTTTCTTT	CASSLSHRAEAFF
TRBV21-1	.	few	TRBJ1-5	15	TGTGCCAGCAGCAAAGCGACGACTTTCAATCAGCCCCAGCATTTT	CASSKATTFNQPQHF
TRBV5-8	.	many	TRBJ2-3	14	TGTGCCAGCAGCTTGGCCGGCCCCCCCGATACGCAGTATTTT	CASSLAGPPDTQYF
TRBV4-3	.	few	TRBJ2-3	14	TGCGCCAGCAGCGGACGGGTATCCCCAGATACGCAGTATTTT	CASSGRVSPDTQYF
TRBV7-2	.	many	TRBJ2-1	15	TGTGCCAGCAGCTCCGGGGGCGGTCACTACAATGAGCAGTTCTTC	CASSSGGGHYNEQFF
TRBV14	.	.	TRBJ2-3	16	TGTGCCAGCAGGCCTGCGGCTACGACCTTTACAGATACGCAGTATTTT	CASRPAATTFTDTQYF
TRBV12-3/TRBV12-4	.	many	TRBJ1-5	14	TGTGCCAGCAGTTTATTGACAGACAATCAGCCCCAGCATTTT	CASSLLTDNQPQHF
TRBV5-1	TRBD1	few	TRBJ2-3	16	TGCGCCAGCAGCTTACTAAGGACAGGGGGCACAGATACGCAGTATTTT	CASSLLRTGGTDTQYF
TRBV19	.	.	TRBJ2-3	14	TGTGCCAGTAGTCACGGGGGCGGCACAGATACGCAGTATTTT	CASSHGGGTDTQYF
TRBV6-2/TRBV6-3	.	.	TRBJ1-5	20	TGTGCCAGCAGTTACGGAGGACTCGGGAGGGGAGTTGGGGGCAATCAGCCCCAGCATTTT	CASSYGGLGRGVGGNQPQHF
TRBV20-1	.	many	TRBJ1-4	15	TGCAGTGCTACCGAAACAGGGAAAGCTAATGAAAAACTGTTTTTT	CSATETGKANEKLFF
TRBV6-2/TRBV6-3	TRBD1	few	TRBJ1-1	14	TGTGCCAGCAGTTACTCGAGACAGGGCACTGAAGCTTTCTTT	CASSYSRQGTEAFF
TRBV25-1	.	.	TRBJ2-7	14	TGTGCCAGCACCGCTGATGACCTCTCCTACGAGCAGTACTTC	CASTADDLSYEQYF
TRBV4-3	TRBD2	.	TRBJ2-4	19	TGCGCCAGCAGCCCGACGGCTAGCGGGGTTCGGCTAGCCAAAAACATTCAGTACTTC	CASSPTASGVRLAKNIQYF
TRBV25-1	.	.	TRBJ2-1	16	TGTGCCAGCAGTGAAGTTGGAGGGAGCTCCTACAATGAGCAGTTCTTC	CASSEVGGSSYNEQFF
TRBV6-1	.	few	TRBJ1-4	15	TGTGCCAGCTCGAACTCCCCGTCGGGGGCTGAAAAACTGTTTTTT	CASSNSPSGAEKLFF
TRBV5-1	.	many	TRBJ2-3	15	TGCGCCAGCAGCTTCGGACAGGACTACACAGATACGCAGTATTTT	CASSFGQDYTDTQYF
TRBV11-3	.	.	TRBJ2-3	14	TGTGCCAGCAGCCCCTTGGGGGTGGCAGATACGCAGTATTTT	CASSPLGVADTQYF
TRBV19	TRBD1	.	TRBJ2-1	17	TGTGCCAGTAGTTCGGTAGCAGGGGGTTTTTCCTACAATGAGCAGTTCTTC	CASSSVAGGFSYNEQFF
TRBV5-5	.	.	TRBJ2-1	12	TGTGCCAGCAGCTACGCGGTCGATGAGCAGTTCTTC	CASSYAVDEQFF
TRBV6-5	.	few	TRBJ1-1	13	TGTGCCAGCGCCATGGTGGGGGGGAAGATAACTTTCTTT	CASAMVGGKITFF
TRBV7-3	TRBD2	many	TRBJ2-3	14	TGTGCCAGCAGCTTGGCGGGGGGCAGAGATACGCAGTATTTT	CASSLAGGRDTQYF
TRBV4-2	.	.	TRBJ2-7	12	TGTGCCAGCAGCCAGAGCTCCTACGAGCAGTACTTC	CASSQSSYEQYF
TRBV14	.	many	TRBJ2-3	17	TGTGCCAGCAGCCAAGAGTCGGCAGGGGCCTCCCCAGATACGCAGTATTTT	CASSQESAGASPDTQYF
TRBV3-1	.	.	TRBJ2-3	14	TGTGCCAGCAGGCAAGAGGGGGAGAAAGATACGCAGTATTTT	CASRQEGEKDTQYF
TRBV6-2/TRBV6-3	.	.	TRBJ2-7	12	TGTGCCAGCAGTCGACAGTACTACGAGCAGTACTTC	CASSRQYYEQYF
TRBV5-4	.	few	TRBJ1-4	15	TGTGCCAGCAGCTTGGATCCAGGGGAGGGTGAAAAACTGTTTTTT	CASSLDPGEGEKLFF
TRBV5-1	.	few	TRBJ1-1	14	TGCGCCAGCAGCTTGGTTACGACGAACACTGAAGCTTTCTTT	CASSLVTTNTEAFF
TRBV7-9	.	many	TRBJ1-1	11	TGTGCCAGCAGATATACAGGCCAAGCTTTCTTT	CASRYTGQAFF